What follows are 23 T cell receptor beta chains derived from one specimen sequenced in a study of response to subunit inactivated influenza vaccine. A single record per CDR3 protein comes from TCRdb applying MiXCR to the RT-PCR reads. The sample holds about 610,000 distinct CDR3 sequences, 14% seen once. Sequences were derived from PBMCs from blood, sampled about 11 days after vaccination. All receptors come from a man aged 45 to 65 who received an inactivated influenza vaccine.

This clonotype was counted at least ten times. The rearrangement links TRBV5-6 to TRBJ2-5, with TRBD1 matching 9 bases. V was pared by 3 bases and J by 5 bases, with 8 bases of the junction left unmatched. The germline gives CDR1 SGHDT, CDR2 YYEEEE. The CDR3 length is 15 residues. CDR3 DNA sequence: TGTGCCAGCAGCTGGACCGGGACAGGGTCCGAGACCCAGTACTTC. It codes for CASSWTGTGSETQYF.

The gene calls are TRBV4-1 and TRBJ1-3; maybe TRBD1 (5 bases). The CDR3 is 14 amino acids. Deletions cut 8 bases from V and 1 base from J, with 12 bases between. Germline CDR1 reads MGHRA; CDR2 reads YSYEKL. The DNA of the CDR3 is TGCGCCAGCTGGGACGGCCCTTCTGGAAACACCATATATTTT. Amino acid sequence: CASWDGPSGNTIYF.

This clonotype appeared a few times. CDR3 nucleotides: TGTGCCAGCAGTTACGAATACCCCAGTGCAGACTACTATGGCTACACCTTC. Its translation: CASSYEYPSADYYGYTF. V is TRBV6-5 and J is TRBJ1-2; D uncertain. The V end was cut by 2 bases, the J end by 3 bases, with 19 bases between. The CDR3 spans 17 residues. The germline V gene encodes CDR1 MNHEY and CDR2 SVGAGI.

This clonotype was seen a handful of times. This sequence joins TRBV5-1 and TRBJ1-6, with TRBD1 matching over 7 bases. Germline V gene data show CDR1 as SGHRS and CDR2 as YFSETQ. V dropped 4 bases and J dropped 0; count of bases not matched to a gene: 7. The CDR3 contains 17 residues. Here the CDR3 DNA reads TGCGCCAGCAGCCAGGGACAGAGGAGCTCCTATAATTCACCCCTCCACTTT. Its translation is CASSQGQRSSYNSPLHF.

The rearrangement links TRBV24-1 to TRBJ2-3, with TRBD2 as a possible D gene (6 bases). V dropped 1 base and J dropped 0 bases, with 10 bases sitting between them. The germline V gene encodes CDR1 KGHDR and CDR2 SFDVKD. This CDR3 is built from 16 residues. In nucleotides, the CDR3 is TGTGCCACCAGTGATTTTCGCCGGGGGAGCACAGATACGCAGTATTTT. It yields the protein CATSDFRRGSTDTQYF.

J is TRBJ2-7 and V is TRBV4-2; D is perhaps TRBD1 or TRBD2 (5 bases each). CDR3 length: 16 residues. The germline V and J ends were trimmed by 0 bases and 6 bases, with 18 bases remaining between them. In germline, CDR1 is LGHNA, CDR2 YNFKEQ. CDR3 in amino acids: CASSQEPTGRGREQYF. CDR3 bases: TGTGCCAGCAGCCAAGAACCTACGGGACGAGGGCGCGAGCAGTACTTC.

This clonotype showed up just a few times. The V gene is TRBV7-9, the J gene TRBJ2-3; D is perhaps TRBD1 (5 bases). CDR1 SEHNR and CDR2 FQNEAQ come from the germline V gene (reference sequence). Between the trimmed V and J ends, which lost 7 bases and 5 bases, there was a span of 13 bases. This CDR3 has 13 residues. CDR3: CASNLAREDTQYF. CDR3 nucleotide sequence: TGTGCCAGCAACCTCGCCAGGGAAGATACGCAGTATTTT.

The chain couples TRBV6-2 or TRBV6-3 to TRBJ1-1, with no clear D. The V gene lost 7 bases and the J gene lost 1 base, with 10 bases spanning the gap. The germline V gene has CDR1 MNHEY and CDR2 SVGEGT. The CDR3 covers 13 residues. CDR3 amino acids: CASTYVRNTEAFF. The CDR3 DNA reads as TGTGCCAGCACCTACGTCCGGAACACTGAAGCTTTCTTT.

V gene TRBV29-1 combines with J gene TRBJ2-3, with D uncertain. Germline V gene sequence: CDR1 SQVTM, CDR2 ANQGSEA. The CDR3 consists of 13 residues. Between the trimmed V and J ends, which lost 7 bases and 4 bases, there was a span of 15 bases. The CDR3 bases are TGCAGCGCCCCGGGTGGGATCTCAGATACGCAGTATTTT. Its translation: CSAPGGISDTQYF.

The chain carries TRBV7-9 and TRBJ1-6, with TRBD1 matching over 7 bases. This CDR3 region has 14 residues. The germline gives CDR1 SEHNR, CDR2 FQNEAQ (reference sequence). V gave up 0 bases and J gave up 10 bases; unmatched junction bases: 3. CDR3 sequence: CASSLAGGESPLHF. CDR3 DNA sequence: TGTGCCAGCAGCTTAGCAGGGGGCGAGTCACCCCTCCACTTT.

The CDR3 reads CASSVTPADTQYF. The CDR3, as DNA: TGTGCCAGCAGTGTTACACCTGCCGATACGCAGTATTTT. The chain joins TRBV12-3 or TRBV12-4 to TRBJ2-3; D unresolved. CDR3 length equals 13 residues. The V end was cut by 5 bases, the J end by 6 bases, with 12 bases between.

This clonotype was observed a few times. The V and J genes are TRBV4-3 and TRBJ2-2; the match to TRBD2 covers 13 bases. V shed 0 bases and J 2 bases; nucleotides not matched to a gene: 9. The germline CDR1 and CDR2 sequences are LGHNA and YSLEER. The CDR3 loop spans 20 amino acids. CDR3 sequence (DNA): TGCGCCAGCAGCCAAGAAGTACTAGCGGGAGGGGTAATCAACACCGGGGAGCTGTTTTTT. It yields the protein CASSQEVLAGGVINTGELFF.

The chain combines TRBV6-2 or TRBV6-3 with TRBJ2-7; 9 nucleotides match TRBD2. Germline V lookup: CDR1 MNHEY, CDR2 SVGEGT. With 5 bases clipped from V and 2 bases from J, the junction kept 7 bases outside the gene matches. The CDR3 extends over 15 amino acids. For the CDR3, the DNA is TGTGCCAGCAGTCACGGTAGCGGGAGAGCCTACGAGCAGTACTTC. Its protein product is CASSHGSGRAYEQYF.

V and J are TRBV5-5 and TRBJ2-1, with TRBD2 matching over 7 bases. The germline gives CDR1 SGHKS, CDR2 YYEKEE (reference sequence). V lost 5 bases, J lost 8 bases, and 10 bases stayed unmatched. CDR3 length: 14 residues. CDR3 bases: TGTGCCAGCAGGCCTAGCGGTACAAGAGATGAGCAGTTCTTC. Translation gives CASRPSGTRDEQFF. Based on the CDR3 plus reference TRBV5-5 and TRBJ2-1, the full variable domain is DAGVTQSPTHLIKTRGQQVTLRCSPISGHKSVSWYQQVLGQGPQFIFQYYEKEERGRGNFPDRFSARQFPNYSSELNVNALLLGDSALYLCASRPSGTRDEQFFGPGTRLTVL.

The rearrangement uses TRBV15 and TRBJ2-1, with D possibly being TRBD1 (5 bases). The ends were cut back, 1 base at V and 4 bases at J, with 14 bases in the middle. CDR1 LNHNV and CDR2 YYDKDF come from the germline V gene (reference sequence). The CDR3 runs to 16 residues. CDR3 DNA: TGTGCCACCAGCAGAGCCGACCTGACAGTTTACAATGAGCAGTTCTTC. Translation gives CATSRADLTVYNEQFF.

The chain carries TRBV5-1 and TRBJ2-1; D may be TRBD2 (5 bases). The length of the CDR3 is 17 residues. CDR1 is SGHRS, CDR2 YFSETQ, per germline. Trimming removed 0 bases from V and 0 bases from J, with 13 bases in between. The CDR3 region has the DNA TGCGCCAGCAGCTTGGTCATTAGCGAGAGCTCCTACAATGAGCAGTTCTTC. Amino acids: CASSLVISESSYNEQFF.

V is TRBV5-1 and J is TRBJ2-7, with D possibly being TRBD2 (6 bases). The CDR3 is 15 amino acids. The germline gives CDR1 SGHRS, CDR2 YFSETQ. V was shortened by 1 base and J by 5 bases, with 16 bases between the two germline ends. The CDR3 coding sequence is TGCGCCAGCAGCTTGTACGGGGGTGCCCCCGACGAGCAGTACTTC. It is translated as CASSLYGGAPDEQYF. The full variable domain, with the rest looked up from reference TRBV5-1 and TRBJ2-7, is KAGVTQTPRYLIKTRGQQVTLSCSPISGHRSVSWYQQTPGQGLQFLFEYFSETQRNKGNFPGRFSGRQFSNSRSEMNVSTLELGDSALYLCASSLYGGAPDEQYFGPGTRLTVT.

The CDR3, as DNA: TGTGCCAGCAGCGAAACCCTAGCGGGAGAGGGAGAGACCCAGTACTTC. This gives the protein CASSETLAGEGETQYF. The chain links TRBV12-3 or TRBV12-4 to TRBJ2-5; TRBD2 agrees at 10 bases. The V segment lost 6 bases and the J segment 4 bases; nucleotides outside the gene matches: 11. This CDR3 region has 16 residues.

This clonotype was counted ten times or more. The V gene is TRBV4-3, the J gene TRBJ1-4; D not resolved. Germline CDR1 and CDR2: LGHNA and YSLEER. The CDR3 covers 13 residues. The V end was cut by 8 bases, the J end by 7 bases, with 14 bases between. The CDR3 nucleotides are TGCGCCAGCTCATTGTCGGTTGGTGAAAAACTGTTTTTT. Translated: CASSLSVGEKLFF.

This clonotype has more than one count but fewer than ten. The V gene is TRBV4-2, the J gene TRBJ2-3; the D gene is possibly TRBD2 (7 bases). Trimming shortened V by 1 base and J by 6 bases, and 14 bases separated the two germline ends. CDR1 and CDR2 from the germline V gene are LGHNA and YNFKEQ. This CDR3 comprises 15 residues. The CDR3 coding sequence is TGTGCCAGCAGCCAAGGGGCGGGGGCTCAGGATACGCAGTATTTT. Translating gives CASSQGAGAQDTQYF.

This sequence joins TRBV5-1 and TRBJ2-2; D is undetermined. The CDR3 contains 14 residues. The V end was cut by 0 bases, the J end by 6 bases, with 9 bases between. Germline V gene data show CDR1 as SGHRS and CDR2 as YFSETQ. CDR3: CASSLDLGPGELFF. The DNA for the CDR3 is TGCGCCAGCAGCTTGGACCTAGGGCCCGGGGAGCTGTTTTTT.

This clonotype was found many times. The rearrangement links TRBV12-3 or TRBV12-4 to TRBJ1-2; TRBD1 is a possible D gene (6 bases). The CDR3 is 16 amino acids. V was cut by 7 bases and J by 4 bases, with 22 bases left in between. The CDR3 sequence: CASTLSGGGASYGYTF. The CDR3 bases are TGTGCCAGCACCCTTAGTGGGGGGGGCGCGAGCTATGGCTACACCTTC.

The chain is built from TRBV20-1 and TRBJ2-2; no clear D. There are 14 residues in the CDR3. The germline V and J ends were trimmed by 4 bases and 7 bases, with 16 bases remaining between them. Germline CDR1 DFQATT, CDR2 SNEGSKA (reference sequence). The CDR3 DNA reads TGCAGTGCTACTACTCCCAAGGACGGCGGGGAGCTGTTTTTT. The encoded protein is CSATTPKDGGELFF.